The 21 T cell receptor beta chains in this list originate from one sample, sequenced in a study of blood T cell repertoires in COVID-19. Produced via immunoSEQ multiplex PCR; TCRdb's table is partial and in-frame only. The sample gives some 120,000 clones, around 87% of which show up once; approximately 8% is in the top ten. Specimen: peripheral blood. The receptors were gathered from a man aged 45 to 65 with acute or convalescent COVID-19.

The chain employs TRBV5-4 and TRBJ1-5; a possible D gene is TRBD1 (6 bases). Germline V lookup: CDR1 SGHNT, CDR2 YYREEE (reference sequence). The ends were cut back, 4 bases at V and 9 bases at J, with 20 bases in the middle. This CDR3 contains 15 residues. The CDR3 coding sequence is TGTGCCAGCAGCCCTCGTTCGGGGGGCGAGGGGCCCCAGCATTTT. As protein: CASSPRSGGEGPQHF.

The gene calls are TRBV2 and TRBJ2-1, with 16 bases fitting TRBD2. The CDR3 loop spans 21 amino acids. Germline V gives CDR1 SNHLY, CDR2 FYNNEI. J was trimmed by 0 bases and V by 5 bases; bases with no gene match: 13. CDR3 loop: CASSPRGGTSGRVSSYNEQFF. For the CDR3, the DNA is TGTGCCAGCAGTCCCCGTGGCGGGACTAGCGGGAGGGTCAGCTCCTACAATGAGCAGTTCTTC.

The rearrangement joins TRBV5-1 to TRBJ2-7, with D perhaps matching TRBD1 (6 bases). Trimming removed 5 bases from V and 2 bases from J, with 11 bases in between. Germline V gene data show CDR1 as SGHRS and CDR2 as YFSETQ. This CDR3 has 13 amino acids. The CDR3 sequence is CASRNRVTYEQYF. The DNA of the CDR3 is TGCGCCAGCAGGAACAGGGTTACCTACGAGCAGTACTTC.

This clone has just a few counts. The V and J genes are TRBV30 and TRBJ1-1, with 7 bases aligning to TRBD1. The trim removed 4 bases at V and 5 bases at J, leaving 10 bases unmatched. Germline V CDR1 and CDR2: GTSNPN, SVGIG (reference sequence). The CDR3 extends over 14 amino acids. The CDR3 bases are TGTGCCTGGAACACCGACAGGGTTAGGACTGAAGCTTTCTTT. Translated: CAWNTDRVRTEAFF.

For the CDR3, the DNA is TGTGCCAGCTCACCCCATCGTATAGCGGGAGCCTCCTACGAGCAGTACTTC. Amino acids: CASSPHRIAGASYEQYF. The rearrangement joins TRBV18 to TRBJ2-7, with TRBD2 matching 9 bases. Germline V lookup: CDR1 KGHSH, CDR2 LQKENI. The CDR3 has 17 amino acids. V was clipped by 3 bases and J by 0 bases; unmatched bases: 9.

The V gene is TRBV9, the J gene TRBJ2-3, with no clear D. Germline-derived CDR1 and CDR2 are SGDLS and YYNGEE. Trimming took 0 bases from V and 2 from J, leaving 7 bases between them. CDR3 length: 14 residues. CDR3 in amino acids: CASSVEQSTDTQYF. As DNA, the CDR3 is TGTGCCAGCAGCGTAGAACAGTCCACAGATACGCAGTATTTT.

In this sample, this clone turned up a few times. The chain carries TRBV6-5 and TRBJ2-1, with 10 bases identical to TRBD2. J gave up 2 bases and V 6 bases, and 4 bases lay outside the gene matches. CDR1 MNHEY and CDR2 SVGAGI come from the germline V gene. The CDR3 loop spans 15 amino acids. CDR3 residues: CASSLAGDPYNEQFF. CDR3 coding DNA: TGTGCCAGCAGCCTAGCGGGAGACCCCTACAATGAGCAGTTCTTC.

This clone was observed a single time. The chain is built from TRBV5-1 and TRBJ1-2; 8 bases match TRBD1. Germline loops: CDR1 SGHRS, CDR2 YFSETQ. Trimming removed 1 base from V and 5 bases from J; junction bases left unmatched: 7. The CDR3 loop spans 15 amino acids. In nucleotides, the CDR3 is TGCGCCAGCAGCTTGCGGACAGGGATTGAGTATGGCTACACCTTC. This translates into CASSLRTGIEYGYTF.

This clone has more than one count but fewer than ten. This rearrangement joins TRBV12-5 to TRBJ2-3; TRBD2 aligns across 8 bases. V lost 6 bases and J lost 4; bases outside the gene matches: 12. Germline lookup yields CDR1 LGHNT and CDR2 FRNRAP. This CDR3 contains 16 residues. CDR3 nucleotides: TGTGCTAGTGGCACGAGCGGGAGTAGTGGCCCAGATACGCAGTATTTT. Residues: CASGTSGSSGPDTQYF.

V is TRBV18 and J is TRBJ2-1, with D possibly TRBD1 on 6 matching bases. Trimming removed 2 bases at V and 7 bases at J, with 15 bases between. From germline, CDR1 is KGHSH and CDR2 LQKENI. The length of the CDR3 is 15 residues. The CDR3, as DNA: TGTGCCAGCTCACCAATCAGGGGTGAGAATAATGAGCAGTTCTTC. Translation gives CASSPIRGENNEQFF.

This clone was seen a few times. The chain uses TRBV4-2 and TRBJ2-1; 10 bases line up with TRBD2. Per the germline V gene, CDR1 is LGHNA and CDR2 is YNFKEQ. V lost 1 base and J lost 8; bases outside the gene matches: 5. The CDR3 totals 15 residues. The CDR3 DNA sequence: TGTGCCAGCAGCCAAGGAGCGGGAGGGCGGGATGAGCAGTTCTTC. Residues: CASSQGAGGRDEQFF.

This chain joins TRBV11-3 and TRBJ1-4, with D hard to call. V was pared by 1 base and J by 0 bases, with 6 bases between. The CDR3 is made up of 15 amino acids. The germline gives CDR1 SGHNT, CDR2 YENEEA. DNA of the CDR3: TGTGCCAGCAGCTTAGGTGGAGCAACTAATGAAAAACTGTTTTTT. Its protein product is CASSLGGATNEKLFF. Filled out from reference TRBV11-3 and TRBJ1-4, the complete variable domain reads EAGVVQSPRYKIIEKKQPVAFWCNPISGHNTLYWYLQNLGQGPELLIRYENEEAVDDSQLPKDRFSAERLKGVDSTLKIQPAELGDSAVYLCASSLGGATNEKLFFGSGTQLSVL.

This clone was detected once. The chain has TRBV19 and TRBJ2-2; 7 bases fit TRBD1. Germline V gives CDR1 LNHDA, CDR2 SQIVND (reference sequence). Germline trimming cut 6 bases from V and 7 bases from J; bases unmatched to any gene: 11. This CDR3 spans 15 amino acids. CDR3 loop: CASSPRTGQIGELFF. CDR3 DNA: TGTGCCAGTAGCCCCCGGACAGGCCAAATCGGGGAGCTGTTTTTT.

The J gene is TRBJ2-3, the V gene TRBV5-1, with 12 bases matching TRBD2. V lost 4 bases to trimming and J lost 3 bases; unmatched junction nucleotides: 6. Per the germline V gene, CDR1 is SGHRS and CDR2 is YFSETQ. The CDR3 totals 16 residues. CDR3 nucleotides: TGCGCCAGCAGCGGTCTAGCGGGAGGGCCGACAGATACGCAGTATTTT. Its protein product is CASSGLAGGPTDTQYF.

The V and J genes are TRBV6-5 and TRBJ1-1; the D gene is possibly TRBD1 (6 bases). In germline, CDR1 is MNHEY, CDR2 SVGAGI. The CDR3 is made up of 16 amino acids. V dropped 0 bases and J dropped 5 bases, with 16 bases sitting between them. The chain's CDR3 is CASSYSTWGRRTEAFF. In nucleotides, the CDR3 is TGTGCCAGCAGTTACTCGACTTGGGGGCGCAGGACTGAAGCTTTCTTT.

The gene calls are TRBV5-1 and TRBJ1-2, with D perhaps TRBD1 (6 bases). V was cut by 4 bases and J by 4 bases, with 26 bases left in between. The CDR3 loop spans 18 amino acids. Germline lookup yields CDR1 SGHRS and CDR2 YFSETQ. The CDR3 DNA reads TGCGCCAGCAGCCCTAACGGCCAGGGGAAGGGTTCTAGCTATGGCTACACCTTC. Residues: CASSPNGQGKGSSYGYTF.

This sequence joins TRBV28 and TRBJ2-3, with 7 bases that match TRBD2. V was pared by 7 bases and J by 2 bases, with 6 bases of the junction left unmatched. The CDR3 is made up of 14 amino acids. The germline CDR1 and CDR2 sequences are MDHEN and SYDVKM. CDR3 sequence: CASKTGGITDTQYF. CDR3 nucleotides: TGTGCCAGCAAGACGGGAGGAATCACAGATACGCAGTATTTT.

V gene TRBV18 combines with J gene TRBJ2-1; TRBD2 agrees at 9 bases. The CDR3 has 15 residues. Germline CDR1 is KGHSH and CDR2 is LQKENI. V was pared by 2 bases and J by 5 bases, with 4 bases of the junction left unmatched. The CDR3 reads CASSPIAGADNEQFF. The CDR3 bases are TGTGCCAGCTCACCAATAGCGGGAGCAGACAATGAGCAGTTCTTC.

The rearrangement links TRBV7-2 to TRBJ2-2; 8 nucleotides align to TRBD2. This CDR3 spans 15 amino acids. Per germline, CDR1 SGHTA and CDR2 FQGNSA. J lost 5 bases, V lost 7 bases, and 9 bases had no gene match. The DNA of the CDR3 is TGTGCCAGCAAGGGAGCGGGAGTAAGGACCGGGGAGCTGTTTTTT. It specifies CASKGAGVRTGELFF.

This clone appeared once. The chain carries TRBV24-1 and TRBJ2-3; D might be TRBD2 (6 bases). From germline, CDR1 is KGHDR and CDR2 SFDVKD. V lost 6 bases and J 0 bases, leaving 9 bases between the germline ends. The CDR3 is 14 amino acids. The CDR3 spells CATSSGTSTDTQYF. The CDR3 bases are TGTGCCACCAGTTCCGGGACTAGCACAGATACGCAGTATTTT.

The J gene is TRBJ2-5, the V gene TRBV5-1, with 9 bases that match TRBD1. Germline CDR1 reads SGHRS; CDR2 reads YFSETQ. The CDR3 is 17 residues long. The V gene end was trimmed by 5 bases and the J gene end by 5 bases; junction bases not matched to a gene: 16. In DNA form, the CDR3 reads TGCGCCAGCAGTCCTAGAGGCACAGGGGGCGCGGGGGAGACCCAGTACTTC. It codes for CASSPRGTGGAGETQYF.